The clone carrying this T cell receptor (beta chain) was recorded at least ten times. What it binds is not known. Amplification of TCR beta CDR3 regions used RNA as the template. The HTBI primer set served for first-round RT-PCR of the TCR CDR3. TCRdb re-called the multiplex PCR reads through MiXCR, storing one row per CDR3 protein. Of around 340,000 distinct CDR3 sequences in the sample, 18% were seen once. This record comes from a study of T cells in Graves' hyperthyroidism and ophthalmopathy. CDR1 and CDR2 (germline): SGHVS, FQNEAQ. The length of the CDR3 is 16 residues. With V trimmed by 1 base and J by 2 bases, 8 bases remained unmatched. Notes on the study in general: Clonotypes that were expanded in thyroid above 0.001 mostly appeared in blood too.

These patients, aged 18 to 65, had recently diagnosed hyperthyroidism lasting under 2 months. The rearrangement links TRBV7-8 to TRBJ2-7, with 7 bases lining up with TRBD1. The material sequenced was blood. The TCR comes from a woman aged 50 to 60 with Graves' hyperthyroidism. The CDR3 reads CASSLVKGAFPYEQYF. CDR3 nucleotide sequence: TGTGCCAGCAGCTTAGTAAAGGGGGCGTTTCCCTACGAGCAGTACTTC.